This TCR beta chain was observed in a study of regulatory T cells in long-lasting Graves disease. This clonotype showed up many times. Stated time point: newly diagnosed GD, antithyroid drugs for less than 3 months. PBMC RNA served as the TCR library source. Construction of TCR beta libraries relied on iRepertoire HTBI primers and on Arm-PCR targeting CDR3 regions. TCRdb passed the multiplex PCR reads through MiXCR, listing each CDR3 protein once. Of 400,000 to 500,000 distinct CDR3 sequences listed, approximately 15% were seen once; the top ten hold about a sixth. The CDR3 runs 15 residues. Trimming took 1 base from V and 4 from J; bases not matched to a gene: 4. CDR1 and CDR2 (germline): MNHEY, SMNVEV (reference sequence). The same specimen was also included in a second study, on T cells in Graves' hyperthyroidism and ophthalmopathy.

The TCR sequence derives from a woman in her forties or fifties with Graves disease. Sequenced here: peripheral blood mononuclear cells (PBMCs), sampled at new diagnosis, from a patient treated with antithyroid drugs. V is TRBV27 and J is TRBJ1-2; TRBD1 matches 9 bases. Written as DNA, the CDR3 is TGTGCCAGCAGTTTATTGATGGGACAGGGCTATGGCTACACCTTC. Its protein is CASSLLMGQGYGYTF.